These T cell receptor beta chains were read from a single sample in a study of blood T cell repertoires in COVID-19. Generated by immunoSEQ multiplex PCR, the TCRdb table keeps only in-frame clones and is missing some. The repertoire includes about 130,000 clones, 80% to 90% of them detected once, and around 19% sits in the top ten. Sequenced: peripheral blood. The receptors were gathered from a man aged 50 to 59 with active or convalescent COVID-19. The CDR3 runs from the conserved cysteine through the conserved F or W. D genes are given only for firm matches. Rows may omit the clone size; those that give it use once, few, many or a size class.

TRBJ2-7 - TRBD2 TRBV28 CASEREPEQYF TGTGCGTCAGAGCGGGAGCCCGAGCAGTACTTC
TRBJ1-1 - - TRBV30 CAWSWGGPGDVTEAFF TGTGCCTGGAGTTGGGGGGGGCCAGGGGATGTCACTGAAGCTTTCTTT
TRBJ1-5 - - TRBV7-2 CASSPQGLSNQPQHF TGTGCCAGCAGCCCCCAGGGACTTAGCAATCAGCCCCAGCATTTT
TRBJ2-5 once TRBD2 TRBV10-2 CASGGTRTQETQYF TGCGCCAGCGGCGGGACTAGGACCCAAGAGACCCAGTACTTC
TRBJ2-1 - - TRBV6-4 CASGGPSGDYNEQFF TGTGCCAGCGGAGGACCCTCGGGGGACTACAATGAGCAGTTCTTC
TRBJ2-1 - - TRBV6-6 CASQTSGILYNEQFF TGTGCCAGTCAAACCTCCGGGATCCTATACAATGAGCAGTTCTTC
TRBJ2-7 - - TRBV11-2 CASSLAGQEQYF TGTGCCAGCAGCTTAGCAGGGCAAGAGCAGTACTTC
TRBJ2-2 - TRBD2 TRBV6-2/TRBV6-3 CASSYLAGGQSGELFF TGTGCCAGCAGTTACTTAGCGGGGGGCCAGTCCGGGGAGCTGTTTTTT
TRBJ2-7 - TRBD1 TRBV5-4 CASSLGASDRGSEQYF TGTGCCAGCAGCTTGGGGGCCTCAGACAGGGGATCCGAGCAGTACTTC
TRBJ2-3 - TRBD1 TRBV7-2 CASSLATGEGTDTQYF TGTGCCAGCAGCTTAGCGACAGGGGAAGGCACAGATACGCAGTATTTT
TRBJ2-3 - - TRBV30 CAWSLGASSTDTQYF TGTGCCTGGAGTTTGGGGGCGTCTAGCACAGATACGCAGTATTTT
TRBJ2-4 - TRBD1 TRBV18 CASSPRVGQGGDIQYF TGTGCCAGCTCACCACGTGTGGGACAGGGGGGTGACATTCAGTACTTC
TRBJ2-7 few - TRBV6-5 CASSYSGGSPAYEQYF TGTGCCAGCAGTTACTCAGGGGGTTCCCCCGCCTACGAGCAGTACTTC
TRBJ2-2 few TRBD1 TRBV6-5 CASSKDRDAGELFF TGTGCCAGCAGTAAGGACAGGGACGCCGGGGAGCTGTTTTTT
TRBJ1-2 - TRBD1 TRBV28 CASSQDRGYGYTF TGTGCCAGCAGTCAAGACAGGGGCTATGGCTACACCTTC
TRBJ2-5 once - TRBV19 CASSIRSVQETQYF TGTGCCAGTAGTATCCGCTCAGTTCAAGAGACCCAGTACTTC
TRBJ1-6 - - TRBV6-1 CASSEGGTITSPLHF TGTGCCAGCAGTGAAGGAGGGACAATTACTTCACCCCTCCACTTT
TRBJ2-2 - TRBD2 TRBV6-5 CASSLLAGVTGELFF TGTGCCAGCAGTCTGCTAGCGGGAGTAACCGGGGAGCTGTTTTTT
TRBJ2-7 once TRBD1 TRBV10-1 CASSPQGTGTYEQYF TGCGCCAGCAGTCCGCAGGGGACAGGGACGTACGAGCAGTACTTC
TRBJ2-3 - TRBD2 TRBV27 CASSWLAGTDTQYF TGTGCCAGCAGTTGGCTAGCGGGCACAGATACGCAGTATTTT